These 9 T cell receptor beta chains originate from one sample sequenced in a study of cytomegalovirus exposure and HLA in healthy donors. PCR primers comprised 60 Vbeta and 13 Jbeta primers. Repertoires were generated with immunoSEQ multiplex PCR, while TCRdb's copy carries only in-frame clones and drops some. The sample has 100,000 to 150,000 clones. The material sequenced was PBMCs. These receptors all stem from a middle-aged man in good health and CMV-seronegative.

The chain has TRBV5-5 and TRBJ1-3; no clear D gene. Germline CDR1 SGHKS, CDR2 YYEKEE (reference sequence). V shed 4 bases and J shed 9 bases, with 17 bases lying between them. The CDR3 is 14 amino acids. DNA of the CDR3: TGTGCCAGCAGCCTGGGCCCCCTCGGTGGCACCATATATTTT. As protein: CASSLGPLGGTIYF. Supplemented by reference TRBV5-5 and TRBJ1-3, the full variable domain reads DAGVTQSPTHLIKTRGQQVTLRCSPISGHKSVSWYQQVLGQGPQFIFQYYEKEERGRGNFPDRFSARQFPNYSSELNVNALLLGDSALYLCASSLGPLGGTIYFGEGSWLTVV.

The DNA for the CDR3 is TGTGCCAGCAGCTTGGGACACCCCTACGAGCAGTACTTC. Protein product: CASSLGHPYEQYF. The chain is built from TRBV5-6 and TRBJ2-7; D not certain. The germline V gene encodes CDR1 SGHDT and CDR2 YYEEEE. V dropped 0 bases and J dropped 2 bases, with 6 bases sitting between them. This CDR3 spans 13 amino acids.

The chain combines TRBV19 with TRBJ1-2; D gene ambiguous. CDR3 length: 17 residues. The V gene's germline CDR1 is LNHDA and CDR2 SQIVND (reference sequence). V was cut by 3 bases and J by 8 bases, with 25 bases left in between. CDR3 bases: TGTGCCAGTAGTATGGTCTTTTCTGGAGAGCGAGGTTTGGGCTACACCTTC. Its translation: CASSMVFSGERGLGYTF.

The V call is TRBV7-2, the J call TRBJ1-1; tentatively, D is TRBD1 (5 bases). The CDR3 spans 13 residues. Trimming took off 5 bases at V and 8 bases at J, with 15 bases between the two ends. The V gene's germline CDR1 is SGHTA and CDR2 FQGNSA. The CDR3 here is CASSRPGRVEAFF. DNA for the CDR3: TGTGCCAGCAGCCGACCCGGCAGGGTAGAAGCTTTCTTT.

This chain connects TRBV7-9 to TRBJ2-2; possibly TRBD2 for D (5 bases). The V gene's germline CDR1 is SEHNR and CDR2 FQNEAQ (reference sequence). V was pared by 5 bases and J by 0 bases, with 10 bases between. The CDR3 sequence is 15 residues long. In DNA form, the CDR3 reads TGTGCCAGCAGCCCACTAGACACGAACACCGGGGAGCTGTTTTTT. This sequence encodes CASSPLDTNTGELFF.

The chain recombines TRBV10-3 with TRBJ2-3; a possible D gene is TRBD2 (5 bases). Germline loops: CDR1 ENHRY, CDR2 SYGVKD. The CDR3 is 15 residues long. The V end lost 1 base, the J end lost 0 bases, and 8 bases lay between the germline ends. This CDR3 is CAISEYWTSTDTQYF. CDR3 nucleotide sequence: TGTGCCATCAGTGAGTACTGGACTAGCACAGATACGCAGTATTTT.

V gene TRBV11-3 combines with J gene TRBJ2-7, with TRBD2 identical over 12 bases. This CDR3 contains 18 residues. J was trimmed by 4 bases and V by 0 bases; bases with no gene match: 10. Germline V lookup: CDR1 SGHNT, CDR2 YENEEA. The CDR3 protein is CASSLDPRLAGAGYEQYF. CDR3 bases: TGTGCCAGCAGCTTAGATCCCCGACTAGCGGGAGCGGGTTACGAGCAGTACTTC.

The J gene is TRBJ2-7, the V gene TRBV19; TRBD2 matches at 11 bases. The germline V gene encodes CDR1 LNHDA and CDR2 SQIVND (reference sequence). The V and J ends lost 5 bases and 6 bases, in that order; junction bases with no gene match: 9. CDR3 length: 15 residues. The CDR3 here is CASSPGTSGDAEQYF. CDR3 nucleotides: TGTGCCAGTAGTCCGGGGACTAGCGGCGACGCCGAGCAGTACTTC.

The J gene is TRBJ1-2, the V gene TRBV7-6; no clear D. From germline, CDR1 is SGHVS and CDR2 FNYEAQ. The ends were cut back, 2 bases at V and 6 bases at J, with 10 bases in the middle. The CDR3 contains 13 residues. In DNA, the CDR3 is TGTGCCAGCAGCTTAAACGGCCGGGATGGCTACACCTTC. Its translation is CASSLNGRDGYTF.